A single TCR beta chain is shown here with its context. Its cognate antigen is unknown. This specimen belongs to a study of beta chain features in type 1 diabetes. CDR3 length equals 15 residues. Trimming took 3 bases from V and 5 from J; bases not matched to a gene: 10. CDR1 SGHRS and CDR2 YFSETQ come from the germline V gene. General study findings and limits: Within each of all four CD4+ subsets, Type 1 diabetes patients had TCRB CDR3s that were moderately but significantly shorter. A pattern of fewer insertions and more deletions at VDJ junctions was seen in type 1 diabetes patients. The cDNA sequencing approach could over-represent high-TCR-expressing cells.

Expressed TCRB transcripts were sequenced, since all the RNA that had been isolated was reverse transcribed. Repertoires were generated with immunoSEQ multiplex PCR, while TCRdb's copy carries only in-frame clones and drops some. The table has some 350,000 clones, 8.5% to 10% seen once. This TCR came from a man aged 25 to 40 with type 1 diabetes. The chain recombines TRBV5-1 with TRBJ1-2, with 7 bases fitting TRBD1. Sequenced material: central memory CD4+ T cells from blood. The CDR3 DNA is TGCGCCAGCAGCTCGGTTACTTCCAGGGGGTATGGCTACACCTTC. This translates into CASSSVTSRGYGYTF.